The present T cell receptor beta chain was sequenced within a study of OX40 agonist ivuxolimab in advanced cancers. Points on this clone: No antigen is known for it.

Trimming removed 8 bases from V and 8 bases from J, with 22 bases in between. Per the germline V gene, CDR1 is LNHDA and CDR2 is SQIVND (reference sequence). This CDR3 has 15 amino acids. Data came from immunoSEQ multiplex PCR; TCRdb stores just in-frame clones and leaves some out. The table has about 100,000 clones, about 87% seen once. General study results and limits: At 0.1 to 3.0 mg/kg, clonal expansion of CD4+ and CD8+ blood T cells had occurred by week 6. Among the least clonally expanded were partial responders at 0.1-3.0 mg/kg.

The sequence was collected from an adult with an advanced solid tumor such as melanoma, head and neck, liver or kidney cancer. The sample here was CD4+ or CD8+ T cells sorted from blood, taken in a trial of the OX40 agonist ivuxolimab. This chain connects TRBV19 to TRBJ2-1, with D possibly being TRBD1 (6 bases). The CDR3 region is CASVDRPAGFDEQFF. As DNA, the CDR3 is TGTGCCAGTGTTGACAGGCCCGCAGGTTTCGATGAGCAGTTCTTC. Using reference TRBV19 and TRBJ2-1 for the parts outside the CDR3, the full variable domain is DGGITQSPKYLFRKEGQNVTLSCEQNLNHDAMYWYRQDPGQGLRLIYYSQIVNDFQKGDIAEGYSVSREKKESFPLTVTSAQKNPTAFYLCASVDRPAGFDEQFFGPGTRLTVL.